The 16 T cell receptor beta chains below were found in one sample sequenced in a study of cytomegalovirus exposure and HLA in healthy donors. The PCR was carried out with 60 Vbeta primers and 13 Jbeta primers. Some clones are missing from TCRdb's copy, which holds only in-frame ones; the method was immunoSEQ multiplex PCR. This repertoire includes about 200,000 clones. Sequenced: PBMCs. These receptors all stem from a girl between 2 and 10 years old in good health and CMV-seropositive.

V gene TRBV5-8 combines with J gene TRBJ2-1, with D hard to call. The CDR3 runs 13 residues. Between the trimmed V and J ends, which lost 1 base and 7 bases, there was a span of 9 bases. Germline CDR1 is SGHTS and CDR2 is YDEGEE. CDR3 in DNA: TGTGCCAGCAGCTTGTTCTCTCTAAATGAGCAGTTCTTC. Translated, it gives CASSLFSLNEQFF.

CDR3 in DNA: TGTGCCAGCACTTATTGGGGGCTCGGGACCGGGGAGCTGTTTTTT. It specifies CASTYWGLGTGELFF. This sequence joins TRBV27 and TRBJ2-2; perhaps TRBD1 as D (6 bases). The CDR3 length is 15 residues. V lost 7 bases and J 5 bases, leaving 17 bases between the germline ends. Germline-derived CDR1 and CDR2 are MNHEY and SMNVEV (reference sequence).

V gene TRBV28 combines with J gene TRBJ2-3; D not resolved. The length of the CDR3 is 11 residues. V lost 6 bases and J lost 10, with 11 bases in between. Germline V lookup: CDR1 MDHEN, CDR2 SYDVKM. The DNA of the CDR3 is TGTGCCAGCAGACAACTTGAGGCGCAGTATTTT. Its protein is CASRQLEAQYF.

This chain connects TRBV6-1 to TRBJ1-5; perhaps TRBD1 as D (5 bases). This CDR3 has 15 amino acids. The V end was cut by 3 bases, the J end by 5 bases, with 14 bases between. CDR1 and CDR2 from the germline V gene are MNHNS and SASEGT. The CDR3, as DNA: TGTGCCAGCAGTGAGGGCAGGGCGGGGGATCAGCCCCAGCATTTT. It is translated as CASSEGRAGDQPQHF.

This chain links TRBV5-1 with TRBJ2-1, with TRBD1 matching over 9 bases. The CDR3 covers 15 residues. Germline lookup yields CDR1 SGHRS and CDR2 YFSETQ. V was clipped by 4 bases and J by 5 bases; unmatched bases: 7. CDR3 sequence (DNA): TGCGCCAGCAGCCCGGCCGGGACAGGGAACAATGAGCAGTTCTTC. This encodes CASSPAGTGNNEQFF.

The CDR3 protein is CASSLNIIAEQFF. For the CDR3, the DNA is TGTGCCAGCAGCTTAAATATTATAGCCGAGCAGTTCTTC. The V and J genes are TRBV11-3 and TRBJ2-1; D uncertain. Germline V gene lookup returns CDR1 SGHNT and CDR2 YENEEA. The CDR3 loop spans 13 amino acids. V was clipped by 2 bases and J by 10 bases, with 12 bases between them.

This chain connects TRBV6-5 to TRBJ1-1; D is unresolved. Deletions cut 0 bases from V and 3 bases from J, with 8 bases between. The germline V gene has CDR1 MNHEY and CDR2 SVGAGI. This CDR3 region has 14 residues. CDR3: CASSYSRLDTEAFF. CDR3 coding DNA: TGTGCCAGCAGTTACTCGAGGTTGGACACTGAAGCTTTCTTT.

J is TRBJ2-1 and V is TRBV5-1; a possible D gene is TRBD2 (7 bases). Looked up from germline, CDR1 is SGHRS and CDR2 is YFSETQ. This CDR3 is 16 amino acids long. V was pared by 0 bases and J by 2 bases, with 12 bases between. The CDR3 bases are TGCGCCAGCAGCTTGGCCAAAGGGGGGGCCTACAATGAGCAGTTCTTC. Translated: CASSLAKGGAYNEQFF.

J is TRBJ2-1 and V is TRBV29-1; D possibly corresponds to TRBD1 (6 bases). The CDR3 consists of 14 residues. The germline gives CDR1 SQVTM, CDR2 ANQGSEA. V shed 4 bases and J shed 7 bases, with 17 bases lying between them. The CDR3 loop is CSVVGKTGSNEQFF. The DNA for the CDR3 is TGCAGCGTTGTAGGGAAAACAGGGTCGAATGAGCAGTTCTTC.

The chain joins TRBV10-1 to TRBJ2-7, with 9 bases fitting TRBD2. V was pared by 6 bases and J by 5 bases, with 5 bases of the junction left unmatched. The CDR3 consists of 13 residues. CDR1 WNHNN and CDR2 SYGVQD come from the germline V gene (reference sequence). The CDR3 protein is CASSHGLANEQYF. DNA of the CDR3: TGCGCCAGCAGCCACGGACTAGCGAACGAGCAGTACTTC.

The chain is built from TRBV5-4 and TRBJ1-4; a possible D gene is TRBD1 (6 bases). This CDR3 contains 16 residues. Germline V gene sequence: CDR1 SGHNT, CDR2 YYREEE (reference sequence). Trimming pared 4 bases from V and 8 bases from J, leaving 21 bases between. CDR3 loop: CASSTRRDNYREKLFF. The CDR3, as DNA: TGTGCCAGCAGCACGCGCCGGGACAACTATCGGGAAAAACTGTTTTTT.

Comment on this clone: One end of the junction fails to match germline, which may point to a read error. The chain is built from TRBV29-1 and TRBJ1-1, with a weak D call TRBD1 (6 bases). This CDR3 has 12 amino acids. Per the germline V gene, CDR1 is SQVTM and CDR2 is ANQGSEA. CDR3 amino acids: CSVAKGETEAFF. CDR3 nucleotide sequence: TGTAGCGTGGCCAAGGGGGAAACTGAAGCTTTCTTT.

The rearrangement joins TRBV4-1 to TRBJ2-1; 11 bases fit TRBD2. This CDR3 spans 18 amino acids. V shed 1 base, J shed 4 bases, and the junction held 9 bases outside the gene matches. The germline gives CDR1 MGHRA, CDR2 YSYEKL. CDR3 region: CASSQGPPGTSGYNEQFF. The CDR3 DNA reads TGCGCCAGCAGCCAAGGGCCCCCTGGGACTAGCGGATACAATGAGCAGTTCTTC.

The genes are TRBV2 and TRBJ2-1; D may be TRBD1 (5 bases). Germline V CDR1 and CDR2: SNHLY, FYNNEI. V lost 8 bases and J 10 bases, leaving 9 bases between the germline ends. The CDR3 contains 10 residues. The CDR3 DNA reads as TGTGCCAGCCGTGGGGCCGAGCAGTTCTTC. This codes for CASRGAEQFF.

This chain joins TRBV5-6 and TRBJ2-3; TRBD1 might be the D (7 bases). Germline CDR1 is SGHDT and CDR2 is YYEEEE. There are 14 residues in the CDR3. Trimming pared 3 bases from V and 4 bases from J, leaving 12 bases between. The DNA for the CDR3 is TGTGCCAGCAGCTGGGACAGCGGGTCAGATACGCAGTATTTT. It yields the protein CASSWDSGSDTQYF.

With regard to this clone: Mismatch with germline at one junction end may stem from a read error. The gene calls are TRBV7-7 and TRBJ2-1; D may be TRBD1 (6 bases). The CDR3 spans 15 residues. Germline V lookup: CDR1 SSHAT, CDR2 FNYEAQ (reference sequence). The CDR3 DNA follows: TGTGCTAGCAGCCCGGACAGCGGCCCTATCAATGAGCAGTTCTTC. Translated, it gives CASSPDSGPINEQFF.